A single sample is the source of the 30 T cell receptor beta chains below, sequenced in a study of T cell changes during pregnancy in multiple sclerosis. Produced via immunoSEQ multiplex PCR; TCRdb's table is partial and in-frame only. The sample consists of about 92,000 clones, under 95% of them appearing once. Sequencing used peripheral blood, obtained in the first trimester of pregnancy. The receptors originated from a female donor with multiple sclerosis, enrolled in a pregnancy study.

This CDR3 reads CASSLATGPLGQPQHF. The CDR3 DNA sequence: TGTGCCAGCAGCTTAGCGACAGGGCCCCTAGGACAGCCCCAGCATTTT. The V call is TRBV7-9, the J call TRBJ1-5, with 7 bases that match TRBD1. This CDR3 region has 16 residues. V lost 0 bases and J lost 7; bases outside the gene matches: 9. Germline CDR1 SEHNR, CDR2 FQNEAQ (reference sequence).

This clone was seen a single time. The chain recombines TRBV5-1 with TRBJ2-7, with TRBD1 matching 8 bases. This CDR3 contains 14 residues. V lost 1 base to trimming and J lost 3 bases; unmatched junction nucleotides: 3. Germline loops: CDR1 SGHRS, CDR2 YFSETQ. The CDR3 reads CASSLRGQVYEQYF. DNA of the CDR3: TGCGCCAGCAGCTTGAGGGGACAGGTCTACGAGCAGTACTTC. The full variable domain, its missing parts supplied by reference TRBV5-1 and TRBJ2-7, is KAGVTQTPRYLIKTRGQQVTLSCSPISGHRSVSWYQQTPGQGLQFLFEYFSETQRNKGNFPGRFSGRQFSNSRSEMNVSTLELGDSALYLCASSLRGQVYEQYFGPGTRLTVT.

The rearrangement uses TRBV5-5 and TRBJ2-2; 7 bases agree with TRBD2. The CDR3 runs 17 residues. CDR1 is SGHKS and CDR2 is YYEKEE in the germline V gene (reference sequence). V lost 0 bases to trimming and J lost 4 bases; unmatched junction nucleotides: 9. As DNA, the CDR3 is TGTGCCAGCAGCTTGGCGGCTAGCGGCATGGGCACCGGGGAGCTGTTTTTT. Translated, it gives CASSLAASGMGTGELFF.

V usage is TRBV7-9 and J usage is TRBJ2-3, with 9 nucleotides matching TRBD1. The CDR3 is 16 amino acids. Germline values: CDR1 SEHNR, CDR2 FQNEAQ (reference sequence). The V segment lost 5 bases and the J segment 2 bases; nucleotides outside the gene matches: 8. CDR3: CASSEPGTGYTDTQYF. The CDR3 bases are TGTGCCAGCAGCGAACCCGGGACAGGGTACACAGATACGCAGTATTTT.

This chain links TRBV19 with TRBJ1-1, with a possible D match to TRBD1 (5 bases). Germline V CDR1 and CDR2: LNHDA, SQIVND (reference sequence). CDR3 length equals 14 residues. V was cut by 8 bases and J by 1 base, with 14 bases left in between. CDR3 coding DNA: TGTGCCAGTCGTCAAATCGACAGGAACACTGAAGCTTTCTTT. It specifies CASRQIDRNTEAFF.

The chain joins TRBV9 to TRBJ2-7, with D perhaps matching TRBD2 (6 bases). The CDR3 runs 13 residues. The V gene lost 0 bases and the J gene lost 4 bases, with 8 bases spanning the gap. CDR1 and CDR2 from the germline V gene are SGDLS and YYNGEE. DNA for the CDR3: TGTGCCAGCAGCGTAGGCGGGAAGTACGAGCAGTACTTC. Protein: CASSVGGKYEQYF.

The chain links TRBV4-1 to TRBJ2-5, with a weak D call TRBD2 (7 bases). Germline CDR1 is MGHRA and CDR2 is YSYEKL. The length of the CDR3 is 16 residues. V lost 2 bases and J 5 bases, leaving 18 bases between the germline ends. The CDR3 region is CASSQSGAGAWETQYF. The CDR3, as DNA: TGCGCCAGCAGCCAATCGGGCGCGGGGGCGTGGGAGACCCAGTACTTC.

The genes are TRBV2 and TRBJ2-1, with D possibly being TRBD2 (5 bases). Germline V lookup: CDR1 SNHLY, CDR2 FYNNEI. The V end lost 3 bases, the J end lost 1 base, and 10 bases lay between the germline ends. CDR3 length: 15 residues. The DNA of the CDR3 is TGTGCCAGCAGTGAGCGGGCGCTATCCTACAATGAGCAGTTCTTC. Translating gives CASSERALSYNEQFF. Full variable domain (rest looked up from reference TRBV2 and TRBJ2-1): EPEVTQTPSHQVTQMGQEVILRCVPISNHLYFYWYRQILGQKVEFLVSFYNNEISEKSEIFDDQFSVERPDGSNFTLKIRSTKLEDSAMYFCASSERALSYNEQFFGPGTRLTVL.

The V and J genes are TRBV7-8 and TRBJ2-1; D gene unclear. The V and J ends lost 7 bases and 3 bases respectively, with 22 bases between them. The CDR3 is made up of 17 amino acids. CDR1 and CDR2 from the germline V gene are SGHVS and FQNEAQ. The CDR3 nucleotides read TGTGCCAGCAACCTGAAGCCGCTCGGCGGTGTCTACAATGAGCAGTTCTTC. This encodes CASNLKPLGGVYNEQFF.

This CDR3 reads CASSSLDREKLFF. The CDR3 DNA follows: TGTGCCAGCAGTTCCCTAGATAGGGAAAAACTGTTTTTT. This chain uses TRBV27 with TRBJ1-4; D not resolved. There are 13 residues in the CDR3. Trimming took 4 bases from V and 8 from J, leaving 11 bases between them. The germline CDR1 and CDR2 sequences are MNHEY and SMNVEV (reference sequence).

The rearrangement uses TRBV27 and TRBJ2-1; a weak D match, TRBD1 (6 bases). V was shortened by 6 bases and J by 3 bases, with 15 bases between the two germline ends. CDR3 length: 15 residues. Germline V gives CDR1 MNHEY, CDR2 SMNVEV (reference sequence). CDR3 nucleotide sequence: TGTGCCAGCAGGGATACGGGACATTTCTACAATGAGCAGTTCTTC. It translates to CASRDTGHFYNEQFF.

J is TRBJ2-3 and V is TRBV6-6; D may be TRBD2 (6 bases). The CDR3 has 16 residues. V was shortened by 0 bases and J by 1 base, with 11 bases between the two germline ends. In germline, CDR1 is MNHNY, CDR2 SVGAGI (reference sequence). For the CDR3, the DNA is TGTGCCAGCAGTTACTCCCCCGGGAGTGGCACAGATACGCAGTATTTT. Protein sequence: CASSYSPGSGTDTQYF.

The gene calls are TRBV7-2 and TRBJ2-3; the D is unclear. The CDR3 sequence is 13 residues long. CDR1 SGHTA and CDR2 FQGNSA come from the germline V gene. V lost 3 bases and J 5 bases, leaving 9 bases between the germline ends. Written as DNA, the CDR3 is TGTGCCAGCAGCTTGGCTAGAGGAGATACGCAGTATTTT. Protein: CASSLARGDTQYF.

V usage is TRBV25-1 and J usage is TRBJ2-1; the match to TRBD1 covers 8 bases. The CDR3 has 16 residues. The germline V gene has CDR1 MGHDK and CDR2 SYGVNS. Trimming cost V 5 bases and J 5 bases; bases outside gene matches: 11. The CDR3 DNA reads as TGTGCCAGCAGTTGGTCCGGGGCAGGGGGCCACAATGAGCAGTTCTTC. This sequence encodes CASSWSGAGGHNEQFF.

In nucleotides, the CDR3 is TGTGCCACCAGCAGAGAAGTGGGACAGGGCCTGGCAGATACGCAGTATTTT. It specifies CATSREVGQGLADTQYF. The chain is built from TRBV15 and TRBJ2-3; TRBD1 agrees at 9 bases. The junction had 8 bases not matched to a gene; V was cut back by 0 bases and J by 4 bases. CDR3 length equals 17 residues. CDR1 LNHNV and CDR2 YYDKDF come from the germline V gene (reference sequence).

The CDR3 protein is CASRVGGEGPQHF. Here the CDR3 DNA reads TGTGCCAGCAGAGTGGGGGGTGAGGGGCCCCAGCATTTT. The chain has TRBV2 and TRBJ1-5; D is perhaps TRBD1 (5 bases). The length of the CDR3 is 13 residues. Trimming left V 6 bases short and J 9 bases short, with 15 bases between. Germline CDR1 reads SNHLY; CDR2 reads FYNNEI.

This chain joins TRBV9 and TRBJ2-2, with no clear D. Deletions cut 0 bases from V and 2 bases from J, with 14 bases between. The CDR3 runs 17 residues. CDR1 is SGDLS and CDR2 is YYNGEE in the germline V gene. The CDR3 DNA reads TGTGCCAGCAGCGTAGGCCCTGGGCAGGCTAACACCGGGGAGCTGTTTTTT. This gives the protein CASSVGPGQANTGELFF. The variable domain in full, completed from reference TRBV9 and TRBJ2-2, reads DSGVTQTPKHLITATGQRVTLRCSPRSGDLSVYWYQQSLDQGLQFLIQYYNGEERAKGNILERFSAQQFPDLHSELNLSSLELGDSALYFCASSVGPGQANTGELFFGEGSRLTVL.

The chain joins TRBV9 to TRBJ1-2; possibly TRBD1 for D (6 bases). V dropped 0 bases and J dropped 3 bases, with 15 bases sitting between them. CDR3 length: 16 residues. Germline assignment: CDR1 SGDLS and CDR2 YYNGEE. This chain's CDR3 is CASSVASGAGDYGYTF. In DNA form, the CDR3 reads TGTGCCAGCAGCGTAGCCTCAGGGGCAGGGGACTATGGCTACACCTTC.

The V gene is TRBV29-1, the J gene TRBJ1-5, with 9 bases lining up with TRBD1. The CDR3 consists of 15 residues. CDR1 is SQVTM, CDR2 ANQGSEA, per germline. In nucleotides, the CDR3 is TGCAGTAACAGAGCAGGTGACAGGGGGAATCAGCCCCAGCATTTT. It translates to CSNRAGDRGNQPQHF.

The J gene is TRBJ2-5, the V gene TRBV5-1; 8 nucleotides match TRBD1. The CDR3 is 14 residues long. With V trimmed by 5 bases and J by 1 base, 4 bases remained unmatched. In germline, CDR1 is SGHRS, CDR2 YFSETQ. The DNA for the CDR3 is TGCGCCAGCAGGGCCGGGACAGGCCAAGAGACCCAGTACTTC. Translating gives CASRAGTGQETQYF.

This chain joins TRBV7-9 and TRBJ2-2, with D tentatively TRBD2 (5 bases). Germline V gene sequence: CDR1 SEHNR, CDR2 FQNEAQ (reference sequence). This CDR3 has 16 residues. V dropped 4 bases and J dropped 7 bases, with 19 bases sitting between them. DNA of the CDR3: TGTGCCAGCAGCTCCACGCTGTCGGGAACCGACGGGGAGCTGTTTTTT. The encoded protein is CASSSTLSGTDGELFF.

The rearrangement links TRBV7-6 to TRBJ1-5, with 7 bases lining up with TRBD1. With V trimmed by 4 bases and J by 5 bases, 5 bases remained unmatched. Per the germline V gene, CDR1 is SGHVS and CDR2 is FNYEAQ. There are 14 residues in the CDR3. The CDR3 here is CASSSRQGDQPQHF. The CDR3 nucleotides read TGTGCCAGCAGCTCTAGACAGGGCGATCAGCCCCAGCATTTT.

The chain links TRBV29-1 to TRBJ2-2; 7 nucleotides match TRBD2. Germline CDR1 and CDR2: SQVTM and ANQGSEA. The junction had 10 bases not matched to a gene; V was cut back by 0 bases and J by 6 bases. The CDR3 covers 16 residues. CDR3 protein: CSVEDLGEGRAGELFF. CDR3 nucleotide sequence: TGCAGCGTTGAAGACTTGGGGGAGGGTCGTGCCGGGGAGCTGTTTTTT.

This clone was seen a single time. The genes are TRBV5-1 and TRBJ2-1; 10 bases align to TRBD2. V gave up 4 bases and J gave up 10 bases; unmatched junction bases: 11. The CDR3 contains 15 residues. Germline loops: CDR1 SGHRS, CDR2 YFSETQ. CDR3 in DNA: TGCGCCAGCAGCGCGACGGGACTAGCGATTGTGGAGCAGTTCTTC. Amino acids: CASSATGLAIVEQFF. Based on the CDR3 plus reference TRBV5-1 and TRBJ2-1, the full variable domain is KAGVTQTPRYLIKTRGQQVTLSCSPISGHRSVSWYQQTPGQGLQFLFEYFSETQRNKGNFPGRFSGRQFSNSRSEMNVSTLELGDSALYLCASSATGLAIVEQFFGPGTRLTVL.

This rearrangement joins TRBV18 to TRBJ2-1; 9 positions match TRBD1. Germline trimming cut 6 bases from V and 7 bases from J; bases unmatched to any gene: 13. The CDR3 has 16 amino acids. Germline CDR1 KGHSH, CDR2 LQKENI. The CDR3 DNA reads TGTGCCAGCTCCCCTAAGTTGGGACAGGGTAGTAATGAGCAGTTCTTC. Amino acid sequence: CASSPKLGQGSNEQFF.

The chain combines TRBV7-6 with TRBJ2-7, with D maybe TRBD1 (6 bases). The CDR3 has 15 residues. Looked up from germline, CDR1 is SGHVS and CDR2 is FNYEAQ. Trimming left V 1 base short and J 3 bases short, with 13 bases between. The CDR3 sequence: CASSLEGHEGYEQYF. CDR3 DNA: TGTGCCAGCAGCTTAGAGGGACATGAAGGCTACGAGCAGTACTTC.

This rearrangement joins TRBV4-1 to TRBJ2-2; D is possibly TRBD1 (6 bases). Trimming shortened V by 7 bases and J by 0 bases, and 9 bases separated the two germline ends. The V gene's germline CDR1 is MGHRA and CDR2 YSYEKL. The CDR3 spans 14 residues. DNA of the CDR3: TGCGCCAGCAAGGGGGAATCGAACACCGGGGAGCTGTTTTTT. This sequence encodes CASKGESNTGELFF.

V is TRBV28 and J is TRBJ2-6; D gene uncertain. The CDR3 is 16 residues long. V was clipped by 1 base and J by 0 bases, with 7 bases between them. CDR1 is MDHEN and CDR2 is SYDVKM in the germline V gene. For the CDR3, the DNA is TGTGCCAGCAGTTTATACAGAAACTCTGGGGCCAACGTCCTGACTTTC. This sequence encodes CASSLYRNSGANVLTF.

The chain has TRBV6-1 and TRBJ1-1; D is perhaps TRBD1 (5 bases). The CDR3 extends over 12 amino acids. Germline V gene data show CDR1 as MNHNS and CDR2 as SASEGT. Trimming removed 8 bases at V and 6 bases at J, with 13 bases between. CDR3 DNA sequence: TGTGCCAGCGTCGCTGGGGCCTCTGAAGCTTTCTTT. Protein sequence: CASVAGASEAFF.

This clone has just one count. CDR3 sequence: CASSRQGLNEKLFF. CDR3 nucleotides: TGTGCCAGCAGCCGACAGGGATTGAATGAAAAACTGTTTTTT. V gene TRBV7-8 combines with J gene TRBJ1-4, with 7 nucleotides matching TRBD1. CDR3 length: 14 amino acids. CDR1 and CDR2 from the germline V gene are SGHVS and FQNEAQ. After removal of 5 bases from V and 5 bases from J, the junction contained 5 bases not matched to a gene. The full variable domain, rest sourced from reference TRBV7-8 and TRBJ1-4, is GAGVSQSPRYKVAKRGQDVALRCDPISGHVSLFWYQQALGQGPEFLTYFQNEAQLDKSGLPSDRFFAERPEGSVSTLKIQRTQQEDSAVYLCASSRQGLNEKLFFGSGTQLSVL.